Following are 13 T cell receptor beta chains from one sample sequenced in a study of identical twins (dated by TCRdb to 2016 to 2017). Library preparation was by 5' RACE. The instrument given in TCRdb is Illumina HiSeq 2000. The public reads were reanalyzed by TCRdb: fastp trimming at Q25, MiXCR alignment, in-frame beta chains only. One record per CDR3 amino acid sequence lists the most common genes and DNA. The sample table records under 250,000 distinct CDR3 sequences; approximately 7.9% of these occur just once. Of the sample, approximately 5.4% falls within the top ten clones. The sample was also reused in another study, on yellow fever vaccine responses in identical twins.

The sequencing sample was made of CD8+ T cells sorted from blood. Receptors originate from a woman under 30 in good health.

The table lists this clonotype with a few counts. The V gene is TRBV25-1, the J gene TRBJ2-5; the D is unclear. CDR3 length: 10 amino acids. Germline V gene sequence: CDR1 MGHDK, CDR2 SYGVNS. The germline V and J ends were trimmed by 9 bases and 5 bases, with 7 bases remaining between them. The CDR3 coding sequence is TGTGCCAGTTCATGGGAGACCCAGTACTTC. Protein sequence: CASSWETQYF.

V gene TRBV9 combines with J gene TRBJ2-7; 8 positions match TRBD1. Germline trimming cut 3 bases from V and 1 base from J; bases unmatched to any gene: 6. Germline V gene sequence: CDR1 SGDLS, CDR2 YYNGEE. The CDR3 is 15 amino acids. DNA of the CDR3: TGTGCCAGCAGCGCAGGGGGCGGGCGATCCTACGAGCAGTACTTC. It codes for CASSAGGGRSYEQYF.

Many counts were recorded for this clonotype. The V gene is TRBV7-8, the J gene TRBJ2-5, with 13 bases fitting TRBD2. V dropped 2 bases and J dropped 8; count of bases not matched to a gene: 5. This CDR3 is built from 15 residues. The germline V gene encodes CDR1 SGHVS and CDR2 FQNEAQ. In nucleotides, the CDR3 is TGTGCCAGCAGCTTAACTAGCGGGGGGGGGGACACCCAGTACTTC. It encodes CASSLTSGGGDTQYF.

V is TRBV7-9 and J is TRBJ2-3; D possibly corresponds to TRBD2 (5 bases). Germline V gene sequence: CDR1 SEHNR, CDR2 FQNEAQ (reference sequence). The length of the CDR3 is 13 residues. Trimming cost V 5 bases and J 4 bases, with 10 bases left between them. As DNA, the CDR3 is TGTGCCAGCAGCCCACGGGGTTCAGATACGCAGTATTTT. Amino acid sequence: CASSPRGSDTQYF.

This clonotype was observed a few times. The chain couples TRBV5-1 to TRBJ2-1, with 7 bases lining up with TRBD1. Unmatched junction bases numbered 7, after V lost 1 base and J lost 6 bases. Germline CDR1 SGHRS, CDR2 YFSETQ. The CDR3 spans 15 residues. The chain's CDR3 is CASSLNFGTVNEQFF. The CDR3 coding sequence is TGCGCCAGCAGCTTGAATTTCGGGACAGTCAATGAGCAGTTCTTC.

This clonotype was detected only a few times. The rearrangement joins TRBV27 to TRBJ2-5, with 8 bases aligning to TRBD2. The CDR3 is 13 amino acids. Germline V gene sequence: CDR1 MNHEY, CDR2 SMNVEV (reference sequence). The J segment lost 5 bases and the V segment lost 6 bases, leaving 5 bases of the junction unmatched. The CDR3 DNA is TGTGCCAGCAGCGGGAGGGCGCGGGAGACCCAGTACTTC. This gives the protein CASSGRARETQYF.

V gene TRBV7-6 combines with J gene TRBJ2-2; D not resolved. CDR3 size: 15 residues. From germline, CDR1 is SGHVS and CDR2 FNYEAQ. Trimming left V 1 base short and J 2 bases short, with 8 bases between. CDR3 DNA sequence: TGTGCCAGCAGCTTAGACTTGTCAAACACCGGGGAGCTGTTTTTT. Its translation: CASSLDLSNTGELFF.

This clonotype has a handful of counts. The genes are TRBV5-1 and TRBJ2-5; TRBD2 aligns across 10 bases. J lost 1 base, V lost 1 base, and 4 bases had no gene match. Looked up from germline, CDR1 is SGHRS and CDR2 is YFSETQ. The CDR3 runs 16 residues. The CDR3 region is CASSLTVAGGQETQYF. DNA of the CDR3: TGCGCCAGCAGCTTGACGGTAGCGGGGGGCCAAGAGACCCAGTACTTC.

The sample holds a few counts of this clonotype. The J gene is TRBJ2-1, the V gene TRBV11-2, with D possibly being TRBD1 or TRBD2 (6 bases each). V shed 4 bases and J shed 7 bases, with 20 bases lying between them. The CDR3 sequence is 16 residues long. CDR1 is SGHAT, CDR2 FQNNGV, per germline. The CDR3 DNA follows: TGTGCCAGCAGCTCCGGTACCGGAGGGGGGTATAATGAGCAGTTCTTC. Its protein product is CASSSGTGGGYNEQFF.

The V call is TRBV28, the J call TRBJ2-1, with TRBD2 matching 11 bases. This CDR3 is 16 amino acids long. In germline, CDR1 is MDHEN, CDR2 SYDVKM. The J segment lost 10 bases and the V segment lost 2 bases, leaving 10 bases of the junction unmatched. The CDR3 DNA is TGTGCCAGCAGTTTAGGGTCTAGCGGGAGGTCGACCGAGCAGTTCTTC. The encoded protein is CASSLGSSGRSTEQFF.

The chain uses TRBV12-3 or TRBV12-4 and TRBJ2-1, with TRBD1 matching over 7 bases. This CDR3 contains 17 residues. V lost 2 bases to trimming and J lost 1 base; unmatched junction nucleotides: 8. This chain's CDR3 is CASSLRGLVASYNEQFF. In DNA, the CDR3 is TGTGCCAGCAGTTTAAGGGGGCTTGTAGCGTCCTACAATGAGCAGTTCTTC.

V and J are TRBV27 and TRBJ2-5, with D tentatively TRBD1 (6 bases). This CDR3 region has 13 residues. Trimming cost V 6 bases and J 2 bases, with 10 bases left between them. Germline CDR1 and CDR2: MNHEY and SMNVEV (reference sequence). The CDR3 coding sequence is TGTGCCAGCAGCTGGGGACAACAAGAGACCCAGTACTTC. This codes for CASSWGQQETQYF.

This clonotype was picked up many times. This rearrangement joins TRBV3-1 to TRBJ1-6; no definite D call. V lost 0 bases, J lost 8 bases, and 5 bases lay in between. The germline V gene encodes CDR1 LGHDT and CDR2 YNNKEL (reference sequence). This CDR3 is 13 amino acids long. CDR3 sequence: CASSQELHSPLHF. The CDR3 region has the DNA TGTGCCAGCAGCCAAGAACTTCATTCACCCCTCCACTTT.